The rows below give T cell receptor beta chains drawn from one sample of a study of breast tumors, draining lymph nodes, adjacent tissues. TCRdb redid the calling of the multiplex PCR reads with MiXCR, one entry per CDR3 protein. This sample has about 270,000 distinct CDR3 sequences, with around 31% found just once. The sample consisted of axillary lymph node tissue. The receptors stem from a female donor with breast cancer. Some clones in this sample may be carry-over from other donors' samples. Each CDR3 is given with its conserved first and last residue. D genes are given only for firm matches. The size field is filled for only some rows; it gives once, few, many or a size class.

d_call: -
v_call: TRBV7-3
cdr3_length: 12
clone_size: -
j_call: TRBJ1-2
cdr3_nt: TGTGCCAGCAGCCCATCAGGCTCCGGCTACACCTTC
cdr3_aa: CASSPSGSGYTF

d_call: TRBD2
v_call: TRBV10-1
cdr3_length: 14
clone_size: -
j_call: TRBJ2-5
cdr3_nt: TGCGCCAGCAGTGAGGGACTAGCGGGAGAGACCCAGTACTTC
cdr3_aa: CASSEGLAGETQYF

d_call: -
v_call: TRBV28
cdr3_length: 12
clone_size: -
j_call: TRBJ1-2
cdr3_nt: TGTGCCAGCAGTTTATTAGCCTATGGCTACACCTTC
cdr3_aa: CASSLLAYGYTF

d_call: -
v_call: TRBV6-5
cdr3_length: 15
clone_size: many
j_call: TRBJ2-1
cdr3_nt: TGTGCCAGCAGGATAGATCGGAGCTCCTACAATGAGCAGTTCTTC
cdr3_aa: CASRIDRSSYNEQFF

d_call: -
v_call: TRBV30
cdr3_length: 17
clone_size: -
j_call: TRBJ1-4
cdr3_nt: TGTGCCTGGAGCGGACCTACCGACAGACCAACTAATGAAAAACTGTTTTTT
cdr3_aa: CAWSGPTDRPTNEKLFF

d_call: -
v_call: TRBV28
cdr3_length: 15
clone_size: -
j_call: TRBJ2-3
cdr3_nt: TGTGCCAGCAGTTTAGCCGGACCTAGCACAGATACGCAGTATTTT
cdr3_aa: CASSLAGPSTDTQYF

d_call: TRBD1
v_call: TRBV24-1
cdr3_length: 15
clone_size: many
j_call: TRBJ2-7
cdr3_nt: TGTGCCACCAGTGACTCCGGGACAGGGGACTACGAGCAGTACTTC
cdr3_aa: CATSDSGTGDYEQYF

d_call: -
v_call: TRBV9
cdr3_length: 13
clone_size: many
j_call: TRBJ2-1
cdr3_nt: TGTGCCAGCAGCGTAGAGGCTGACAATGAGCAGTTCTTC
cdr3_aa: CASSVEADNEQFF

d_call: -
v_call: TRBV11-2
cdr3_length: 12
clone_size: -
j_call: TRBJ2-1
cdr3_nt: TGTGCCAGCAGCCTCCACTGGGAGGCAGAGCTCTTC
cdr3_aa: CASSLHWEAELF

d_call: TRBD2
v_call: TRBV5-4
cdr3_length: 15
clone_size: few
j_call: TRBJ2-1
cdr3_nt: TGTGCCAGCAGCTCCGGGACTACAACGCTCTATGAGCAGTTCTTC
cdr3_aa: CASSSGTTTLYEQFF

d_call: -
v_call: TRBV12-3/TRBV12-4
cdr3_length: 15
clone_size: -
j_call: TRBJ2-2
cdr3_nt: TGTGCCAGCAGCCTCCACAGGATAAATACCGGGGGGCTGTTTTTT
cdr3_aa: CASSLHRINTGGLFF

d_call: -
v_call: TRBV12-3/TRBV12-4
cdr3_length: 14
clone_size: few
j_call: TRBJ1-1
cdr3_nt: TGTGCCAGCAGTCCGGACGGCCTGAACACTGAAGCTTTCTTT
cdr3_aa: CASSPDGLNTEAFF

d_call: TRBD2
v_call: TRBV24-1
cdr3_length: 17
clone_size: many
j_call: TRBJ2-2
cdr3_nt: TGTGCCACCAGTGACGGGGGGGGCCTAGCGGCCACCGGGGAGCTGTTTTTT
cdr3_aa: CATSDGGGLAATGELFF

d_call: -
v_call: TRBV20-1
cdr3_length: 15
clone_size: many
j_call: TRBJ1-5
cdr3_nt: TGCAGTGCTCCCCGAGCGGGAGGATGGGATCAGCCCCAGCATTTT
cdr3_aa: CSAPRAGGWDQPQHF

d_call: -
v_call: TRBV19
cdr3_length: 15
clone_size: -
j_call: TRBJ1-2
cdr3_nt: TGTGCCAGTAGTATCGGGCCAGGCGTATACTATGGCTACACCTTC
cdr3_aa: CASSIGPGVYYGYTF

d_call: -
v_call: TRBV19
cdr3_length: 15
clone_size: once
j_call: TRBJ2-4
cdr3_nt: TGTGCCAGTAGTATGGCCGAGGCAGGGGAAAACATTCAGTACTTC
cdr3_aa: CASSMAEAGENIQYF

d_call: TRBD2
v_call: TRBV19
cdr3_length: 15
clone_size: many
j_call: TRBJ2-1
cdr3_nt: TGTGCCAGTAGTATTGTGACTAGCGGTATCTATGAGCAGTTCTTC
cdr3_aa: CASSIVTSGIYEQFF

d_call: -
v_call: TRBV5-1
cdr3_length: 14
clone_size: many
j_call: TRBJ1-2
cdr3_nt: TGCGCCAGCAGCGGAGCGGGTTCTAACTATGGCTACACCTTC
cdr3_aa: CASSGAGSNYGYTF

d_call: TRBD2
v_call: TRBV7-2
cdr3_length: 14
clone_size: many
j_call: TRBJ2-7
cdr3_nt: TGTGCCAGCAGCGCCGGACTAGCGGGAGGCGAGCAGTACTTC
cdr3_aa: CASSAGLAGGEQYF

d_call: TRBD2
v_call: TRBV7-2
cdr3_length: 13
clone_size: many
j_call: TRBJ2-3
cdr3_nt: TGTGTCTCTAGCGGAACCTACACAGATACGCAGTATTTT
cdr3_aa: CVSSGTYTDTQYF

d_call: TRBD2
v_call: TRBV11-2
cdr3_length: 15
clone_size: many
j_call: TRBJ2-7
cdr3_nt: TGTGCCAGCAGCTTAGGAGGGAGGGCCGGCTACGAGCAGTACTTC
cdr3_aa: CASSLGGRAGYEQYF

d_call: -
v_call: TRBV10-1
cdr3_length: 13
clone_size: few
j_call: TRBJ1-1
cdr3_nt: TGCGCCAGCAGCAGATCTTCCAACACTGAAGCTTTCTTT
cdr3_aa: CASSRSSNTEAFF

d_call: -
v_call: TRBV5-8
cdr3_length: 13
clone_size: many
j_call: TRBJ1-2
cdr3_nt: TGTGCCAGCAGCCCCGGCGCCCTCTATGGCTACACCTTC
cdr3_aa: CASSPGALYGYTF

d_call: TRBD2
v_call: TRBV4-1
cdr3_length: 15
clone_size: many
j_call: TRBJ2-5
cdr3_nt: TGCGCCAGCCGACCCCAGCGGGGGGATAAAGAGACCCAGTACTTC
cdr3_aa: CASRPQRGDKETQYF

d_call: -
v_call: TRBV4-3
cdr3_length: 13
clone_size: many
j_call: TRBJ2-1
cdr3_nt: TGCGCCAGCAGCCAAGACTTACTCAATGAGCAGTTCTTC
cdr3_aa: CASSQDLLNEQFF

d_call: TRBD1
v_call: TRBV20-1
cdr3_length: 13
clone_size: many
j_call: TRBJ1-2
cdr3_nt: TGCAGTGCTGGGGACAGGGATCTCCGGGGCTACACCTTC
cdr3_aa: CSAGDRDLRGYTF